One sample yielded the 4 T cell receptor beta chains listed below, sequenced in a study of human T cells and chemical hapten exposure. The time point was: healthy volunteer bleed at 6 weeks. Extraction yielded total RNA from whole blood (unfractionated). TCRdb independently ran MiXCR on the RACE reads; one entry per CDR3 protein. The sample includes fewer than 85,000 distinct CDR3 sequences, about 8.6% seen only once; the top ten take about 1.4%. The sequencing input was whole blood. The source of these receptors is a male donor in good health. Some clones in this sample may be carry-over from other donors' samples.

There are many counts of this clonotype. The genes are TRBV29-1 and TRBJ2-1; TRBD2 agrees at 9 bases. The germline gives CDR1 SQVTM, CDR2 ANQGSEA. J was trimmed by 9 bases and V by 5 bases; bases with no gene match: 11. The CDR3 runs 14 residues. CDR3 sequence: CSVQRVAGAGEQFF. CDR3 coding DNA: TGCAGCGTTCAGCGGGTAGCGGGAGCGGGTGAGCAGTTCTTC.

The chain has TRBV12-3 or TRBV12-4 and TRBJ2-7; the match to TRBD1 covers 9 bases. The V gene end was trimmed by 6 bases and the J gene end by 0 bases; junction bases not matched to a gene: 9. The CDR3 is 16 amino acids. CDR3 region: CASSLGRTGDSYEQYF. Here the CDR3 DNA reads TGTGCCAGCAGCCTAGGGCGGACAGGGGACTCCTACGAGCAGTACTTC.

This clonotype has at least ten counts. V and J are TRBV12-3 or TRBV12-4 and TRBJ2-1, with TRBD2 matching 7 bases. The CDR3 consists of 14 residues. V lost 7 bases, J lost 2 bases, and 5 bases stayed unmatched. The CDR3 spells CASKTGGTYNEQFF. CDR3 sequence (DNA): TGTGCCAGCAAAACGGGAGGTACCTACAATGAGCAGTTCTTC.

Many counts were recorded for this clonotype. The chain couples TRBV10-3 to TRBJ2-7; 11 nucleotides line up with TRBD2. This CDR3 spans 20 amino acids. The trim removed 0 bases at V and 0 bases at J, leaving 13 bases unmatched. CDR1 and CDR2 (germline): ENHRY, SYGVKD. Here the CDR3 DNA reads TGTGCCATCAGTGAGTCCCGGGGACACCGGACTAGCGGGCGCTCCTACGAGCAGTACTTC. This codes for CAISESRGHRTSGRSYEQYF.